This TCR beta chain was observed in a study of T cells in Graves' hyperthyroidism and ophthalmopathy. This clonotype was counted at least ten times. What was amplified from RNA transcripts were TCR beta CDR3 regions. The study used the HTBI primer set for a first-round RT-PCR of the TCR CDR3. TCRdb passed the multiplex PCR reads through MiXCR, listing each CDR3 protein once. The sample records approximately 600,000 distinct CDR3 sequences, around 15% being singletons. V trimming: 5 bases; J trimming: 2 bases; junction bases outside the gene matches: 15. Germline loops: CDR1 LNHDA, CDR2 SQIVND (reference sequence). The CDR3 runs to 19 residues.

The material sequenced was blood. V usage is TRBV19 and J usage is TRBJ2-2, with 9 bases lining up with TRBD1. The TCR originated in a woman aged 30 to 39 with Graves' hyperthyroidism. The DNA of the CDR3 is TGTGCCAGTAGTCCGCGGACAGGGGCTCCAACTATAAACACCGGGGAGCTGTTTTTT. Translating gives CASSPRTGAPTINTGELFF. The entire variable domain, with the rest obtained from reference TRBV19 and TRBJ2-2, is as follows: DGGITQSPKYLFRKEGQNVTLSCEQNLNHDAMYWYRQDPGQGLRLIYYSQIVNDFQKGDIAEGYSVSREKKESFPLTVTSAQKNPTAFYLCASSPRTGAPTINTGELFFGEGSRLTVL.